The T cell receptor beta chain under discussion was sequenced for a study of T cell changes during pregnancy in multiple sclerosis. Profiled with immunoSEQ multiplex PCR; TCRdb holds only in-frame clones, not every one. The data show about 51,000 clones, about 92% seen once. With 3 bases removed from V and 3 bases from J, the gap between germline ends came to 12 bases. CDR1 SGHTA and CDR2 FQGTGA come from the germline V gene. The CDR3 covers 16 residues. The specimen comprised CD4+ T cells from peripheral blood mononuclear cells, sampled in the third trimester of pregnancy. The rearrangement joins TRBV7-3 to TRBJ2-6, with a weak D call TRBD1 (6 bases). This TCR was sampled from a female donor with multiple sclerosis, enrolled in a pregnancy study. The CDR3 bases are TGTGCCAGCAGCTTGGGCAGGGGTATTGGGGCCAACGTCCTGACTTTC. Residues: CASSLGRGIGANVLTF. Looking up the rest from reference TRBV7-3 and TRBJ2-6 gives the full variable domain: GAGVSQTPSNKVTEKGKYVELRCDPISGHTALYWYRQSLGQGPEFLIYFQGTGAADDSGLPNDRFFAVRPEGSVSTLKIQRTERGDSAVYLCASSLGRGIGANVLTFGAGSRLTVL.